This T cell receptor (beta chain) was observed in a study of cytomegalovirus exposure and HLA in healthy donors. Study-wide results and caveats: There were several of the most significant clusters that appeared linked to common viral pathogens in a later analysis. V- and J-gene trimming of TCR beta was linked (in a later analysis) to a missense DCLRE1C variant. The study flagged some 180 TCR beta chains as cytomegalovirus-associated.

The germline V gene encodes CDR1 SQVTM and CDR2 ANQGSEA. CDR3 length: 15 amino acids. V dropped 0 bases and J dropped 9 bases, with 20 bases sitting between them. With respect to this clone: Its antigen remains unidentified.

In the PCR, 60 Vbeta and 13 Jbeta primers were used. Profiling relied on immunoSEQ multiplex PCR, and the TCRdb table lists in-frame clones only, not all of them. The table records around 170,000 clones, around four fifths of them present only once. This sequence was found in a woman younger than 30 in good health and CMV-seronegative. The chain has TRBV29-1 and TRBJ2-5; D is unclear. Sequencing used PBMCs. The CDR3 sequence is CSVEDNAGPEVAQYF. The CDR3 DNA sequence: TGCAGCGTTGAAGATAACGCAGGTCCGGAAGTAGCCCAGTACTTC.